This entry concerns a single T cell receptor beta chain. Antigen unknown. Participants had chemo-refractory metastatic non-small-cell lung cancer and were treated with focal radiation plus ipilimumab CTLA-4 blockade. This entry belongs to a study of radiotherapy plus CTLA-4 blockade in lung cancer. About the research overall: Objective responses were seen in around 19% of patients, disease control in around 31%.

Findings and caveats of the study: How blood T cell clones changed early, along with interferon-beta, reportedly forecast response best. Blood-borne expansion of tumor-derived TCR clones followed radiotherapy plus ipilimumab.

The CDR3 runs to 14 residues. Between the trimmed V and J ends, which lost 5 bases and 6 bases, there was a span of 16 bases. Germline CDR1 KGHSH, CDR2 LQKENI. Some clones are missing from TCRdb's copy, which holds only in-frame ones; the method was immunoSEQ multiplex PCR. The sample includes about 45,000 clones, 70% to 75% seen only once; the top ten take approximately 3.3%. The sample was peripheral blood, taken from a patient treated with radiotherapy plus ipilimumab. The rearrangement joins TRBV18 to TRBJ1-1; tentatively, D is TRBD1 (5 bases). This clonotype was sampled from a human donor with non-small cell lung cancer who had a complete response to radiotherapy plus ipilimumab. The CDR3 reads CASSEQRGVAEAFF. CDR3 bases: TGTGCCAGCTCAGAACAGCGGGGGGTGGCTGAAGCTTTCTTT.